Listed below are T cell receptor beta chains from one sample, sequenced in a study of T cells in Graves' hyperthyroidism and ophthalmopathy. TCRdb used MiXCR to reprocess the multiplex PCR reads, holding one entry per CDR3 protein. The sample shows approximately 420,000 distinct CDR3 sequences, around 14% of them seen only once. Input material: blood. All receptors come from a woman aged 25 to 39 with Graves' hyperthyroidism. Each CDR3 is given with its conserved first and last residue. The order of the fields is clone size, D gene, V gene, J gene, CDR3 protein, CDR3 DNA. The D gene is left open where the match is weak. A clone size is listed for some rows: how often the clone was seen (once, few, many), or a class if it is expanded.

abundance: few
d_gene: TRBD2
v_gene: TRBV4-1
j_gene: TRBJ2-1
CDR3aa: CASSQEGSRVAGGRNEQFF
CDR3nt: TGCGCCAGCAGCCAAGAAGGGAGCAGGGTAGCGGGAGGGAGGAATGAGCAGTTCTTC

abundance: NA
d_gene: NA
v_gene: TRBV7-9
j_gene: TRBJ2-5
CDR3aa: CASSLDVQKETQYF
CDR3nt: TGTGCCAGCAGCTTAGATGTCCAGAAAGAGACCCAGTACTTC

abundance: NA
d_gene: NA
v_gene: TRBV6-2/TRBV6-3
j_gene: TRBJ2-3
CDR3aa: CASSTIGYFTDTQYF
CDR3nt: TGTGCCAGCAGTACGATAGGGTACTTCACAGATACGCAGTATTTT

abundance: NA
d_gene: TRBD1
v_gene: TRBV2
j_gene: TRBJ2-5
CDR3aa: CASSPPGTGRMETQYF
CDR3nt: TGTGCCAGCAGTCCTCCTGGGACAGGGAGGATGGAGACCCAGTACTTC

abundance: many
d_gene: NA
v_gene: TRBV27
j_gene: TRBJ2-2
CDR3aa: CASSLGRRGTGELFF
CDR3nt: TGTGCCAGCAGTTTAGGGAGACGCGGCACCGGGGAGCTGTTTTTT

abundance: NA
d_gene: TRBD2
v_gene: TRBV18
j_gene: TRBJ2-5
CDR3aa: CASLRGGPGSEETQYF
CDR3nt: TGTGCCAGCCTCCGGGGGGGTCCGGGGAGTGAAGAGACCCAGTACTTC

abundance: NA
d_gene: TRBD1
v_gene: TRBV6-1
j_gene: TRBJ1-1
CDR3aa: CASGTRGRGAFF
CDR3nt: TGTGCCAGCGGCACTAGGGGGCGGGGAGCTTTCTTT

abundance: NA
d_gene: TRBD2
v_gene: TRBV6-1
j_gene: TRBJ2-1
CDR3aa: CASNHRLAGGWSSYNEQFF
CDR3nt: TGTGCCAGTAATCATAGGCTAGCGGGAGGGTGGAGCTCCTACAATGAGCAGTTCTTC

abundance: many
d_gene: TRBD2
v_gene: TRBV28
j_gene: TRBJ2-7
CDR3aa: CASIRGRAGGLEQYF
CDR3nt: TGTGCCAGCATTAGGGGCAGGGCGGGAGGCTTGGAGCAGTACTTC

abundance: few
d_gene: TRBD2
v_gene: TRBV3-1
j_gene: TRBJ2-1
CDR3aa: CASSYPCASGRACEQFF
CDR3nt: TGTGCCAGCAGCTACCCCTGCGCTAGCGGGAGGGCCTGTGAGCAGTTCTTC

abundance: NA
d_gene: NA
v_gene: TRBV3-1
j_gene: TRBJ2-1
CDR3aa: CASSQGRGTNEQFF
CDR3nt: TGTGCCAGCAGCCAAGGCCGTGGGACCAATGAGCAGTTCTTC

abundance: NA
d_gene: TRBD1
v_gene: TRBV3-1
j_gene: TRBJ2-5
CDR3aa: CASSQGPTGKQETQYF
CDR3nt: TGTGCCAGCAGCCAAGGCCCGACAGGGAAGCAAGAGACCCAGTACTTC

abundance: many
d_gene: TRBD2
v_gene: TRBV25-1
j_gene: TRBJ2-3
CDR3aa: CASSENAGDTDTQYF
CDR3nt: TGTGCCAGCAGTGAGAATGCGGGAGATACAGATACGCAGTATTTT

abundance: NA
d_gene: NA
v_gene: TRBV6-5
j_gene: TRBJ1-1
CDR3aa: CASSYSQEAFF
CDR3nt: TGTGCCAGCAGTTACTCGCAGGAAGCTTTCTTT

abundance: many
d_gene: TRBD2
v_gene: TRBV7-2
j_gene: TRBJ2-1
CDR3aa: CASSQDSGLAPYNEQFF
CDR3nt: TGTGCCAGCAGCCAGGACAGTGGACTAGCGCCCTACAATGAGCAGTTCTTC